This T cell receptor beta chain was recovered during a study of shared T cell receptors in the human thymus. The repertoire was sequenced with immunoSEQ multiplex PCR; TCRdb's copy has only in-frame clones and lacks some. Of 640,000 or so clones in the sample, around 87% were seen once. The germline gives CDR1 SGHTS, CDR2 YDEGEE. Trimming cost V 0 bases and J 7 bases, with 14 bases left between them. This CDR3 region has 16 residues. The same data also contributed to another study, on human thymus T cells. That work states: The donors were infants in Finland with congenital heart defects, otherwise immunologically healthy. Surgeons resected thymus tissue during corrective heart surgery. Among thymic and blood repertoires, usage of V and J genes appeared biased.

The TCR was taken from a boy under two years old with a congenital heart defect. The chain carries TRBV5-8 and TRBJ1-6; D possibly corresponds to TRBD1 (5 bases). Input material: thymocytes. The chain's CDR3 is CASSLEGSGGNSPLHF. The CDR3 DNA reads TGTGCCAGCAGCTTGGAGGGTTCTGGGGGGAATTCACCCCTCCACTTT. The full variable domain, rest sourced from reference TRBV5-8 and TRBJ1-6, is EAGVTQSPTHLIKTRGQQATLRCSPISGHTSVYWYQQALGLGLQFLLWYDEGEERNRGNFPPRFSGRQFPNYSSELNVNALELEDSALYLCASSLEGSGGNSPLHFGNGTRLTVT.